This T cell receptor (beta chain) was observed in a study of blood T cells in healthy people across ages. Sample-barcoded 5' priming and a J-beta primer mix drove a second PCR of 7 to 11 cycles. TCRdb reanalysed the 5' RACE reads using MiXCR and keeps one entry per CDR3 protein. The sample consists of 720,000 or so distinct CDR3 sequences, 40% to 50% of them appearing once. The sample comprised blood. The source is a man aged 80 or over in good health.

The chain's CDR3 is CSASSGSKRDNEQFF. CDR3 sequence (DNA): TGCAGTGCGTCTAGCGGGAGTAAACGGGACAATGAGCAGTTCTTC. This chain joins TRBV20-1 and TRBJ2-1, with 10 bases matching TRBD2. With V trimmed by 6 bases and J by 5 bases, 10 bases remained unmatched. Per germline, CDR1 DFQATT and CDR2 SNEGSKA (reference sequence). This CDR3 contains 15 residues.